The clone carrying this TCR beta chain occurred many times. What it recognizes is unknown. This record belongs to a study of blood T cells in healthy people across ages. Findings and caveats of the study: A roughly linear fall in TCR beta diversity per million T cells was seen with increasing age.

Through a sample-barcoded 5' primer and a J-beta primer mix, a second PCR was run for about 6 to 12 cycles. TCRdb itself ran the 5' RACE reads through MiXCR, one entry per CDR3 protein. The table shows some 290,000 distinct CDR3 sequences, with roughly 26% occurring only once. Germline V lookup: CDR1 MNHNY, CDR2 SVGAGI (reference sequence). CDR3 length equals 15 residues. The V end was cut by 5 bases, the J end by 6 bases, with 16 bases between. The source material was blood. This clonotype was obtained from a woman in her seventies in good health. The genes are TRBV6-6 and TRBJ1-4; D is perhaps TRBD1 (6 bases). The CDR3 nucleotides are TGTGCCAGCAGTCGGCGAGGGGGTTCCGATGAAAAACTGTTTTTT. This encodes CASSRRGGSDEKLFF.